The 9 T cell receptor beta chains below come from one sample, sequenced in a study of blood T cells in healthy people across ages. PCR was performed a second time for roughly 7 to 11 cycles using a sample-barcoded 5' primer and a J-beta primer mix. TCRdb reprocessed the 5' RACE reads via MiXCR and lists one record per CDR3 protein. The data show roughly 1.9 million distinct CDR3 sequences, 39% seen once. Sequenced: blood. These receptors originate from a human donor in good health.

The genes are TRBV6-2 or TRBV6-3 and TRBJ1-4; no reliable D call. The CDR3 length is 19 residues. Germline CDR1 is MNHEY and CDR2 is SVGEGT. Trimming took off 2 bases at V and 0 bases at J, with 19 bases between the two ends. The CDR3 DNA sequence: TGTGCCAGCAGTTACGAGCACCGGAGATGGGAGGCAACTAATGAAAAACTGTTTTTT. It codes for CASSYEHRRWEATNEKLFF.

This clonotype turned up a few times. This sequence joins TRBV29-1 and TRBJ1-1, with D perhaps matching TRBD1 (5 bases). Germline-derived CDR1 and CDR2 are SQVTM and ANQGSEA. With 8 bases removed from V and 5 bases from J, the gap between germline ends came to 18 bases. The CDR3 has 13 amino acids. The CDR3 sequence is CSSRGRERTEAFF. The CDR3 DNA reads as TGCAGCTCGAGAGGCAGGGAGAGGACTGAAGCTTTCTTT.

The chain has TRBV29-1 and TRBJ2-3, with D perhaps given as TRBD1 or TRBD2 (5 bases each). This CDR3 contains 14 residues. With 7 bases removed from V and 0 bases from J, the gap between germline ends came to 14 bases. The germline V gene encodes CDR1 SQVTM and CDR2 ANQGSEA. The CDR3 coding sequence is TGCAGCGCCACCGGAGGACAAAGCACAGATACGCAGTATTTT. Translation gives CSATGGQSTDTQYF.

This clonotype was counted only a few times. The chain is built from TRBV15 and TRBJ1-5; D remains unclear. CDR1 is LNHNV and CDR2 is YYDKDF in the germline V gene (reference sequence). The V and J ends lost 1 base and 3 bases respectively, with 4 bases between them. The CDR3 extends over 13 amino acids. CDR3: CATSRAANQPQHF. The CDR3 DNA is TGTGCCACCAGCAGAGCCGCCAATCAGCCCCAGCATTTT.

The V and J genes are TRBV5-1 and TRBJ2-1; 9 bases fit TRBD1. This CDR3 contains 13 residues. The junction had 6 bases not matched to a gene; V was cut back by 0 bases and J by 14 bases. Germline V gene data show CDR1 as SGHRS and CDR2 as YFSETQ. CDR3: CASSLDRGRQEFF. CDR3 bases: TGCGCCAGCAGCTTGGACAGGGGGCGTCAAGAGTTCTTC.

This rearrangement joins TRBV9 to TRBJ2-6, with TRBD1 as a possible D gene (6 bases). The length of the CDR3 is 17 residues. Trimming pared 8 bases from V and 0 bases from J, leaving 18 bases between. The germline CDR1 and CDR2 sequences are SGDLS and YYNGEE. Here the CDR3 reads CASSGPRGRSGANVLTF. DNA of the CDR3: TGTGCCAGTTCCGGCCCCAGGGGACGCTCTGGGGCCAACGTCCTGACTTTC.

This rearrangement joins TRBV7-6 to TRBJ2-5; no definite D call. V lost 2 bases and J 2 bases, leaving 12 bases between the germline ends. This CDR3 is 15 amino acids long. The V gene's germline CDR1 is SGHVS and CDR2 FNYEAQ. This CDR3 is CASSLYETRQETQYF. The CDR3 DNA sequence: TGTGCCAGCAGCTTATACGAGACTCGACAAGAGACCCAGTACTTC.

The genes are TRBV29-1 and TRBJ1-2, with a possible D match to TRBD1 (6 bases). In germline, CDR1 is SQVTM, CDR2 ANQGSEA. This CDR3 has 13 residues. Trimming removed 3 bases at V and 6 bases at J, with 14 bases between. CDR3 in DNA: TGCAGCGTTGATATATCAGGGGAAGATGGCTACACCTTC. It is translated as CSVDISGEDGYTF. The whole variable domain, remainder taken from reference TRBV29-1 and TRBJ1-2, is SAVISQKPSRDICQRGTSLTIQCQVDSQVTMMFWYRQQPGQSLTLIATANQGSEATYESGFVIDKFPISRPNLTFSTLTVSNMSPEDSSIYLCSVDISGEDGYTFGSGTRLTVV.

The CDR3, as DNA: TGTGCCAGCACCTTTCCCCACACAGATACGCAGTATTTT. It encodes CASTFPHTDTQYF. This sequence joins TRBV7-9 and TRBJ2-3; D is ambiguous. The CDR3 is 13 amino acids. Germline V gives CDR1 SEHNR, CDR2 FQNEAQ (reference sequence). The V end was cut by 7 bases, the J end by 2 bases, with 10 bases between.